This T cell receptor beta chain was identified in a study of T cell repertoires in cytomegalovirus infection. MiXCR, run by TCRdb on the reads, gives a single entry per CDR3 protein. The sample lists about 180,000 distinct CDR3 sequences; approximately 14% were seen once. The sequence was obtained from a human donor in good health (CMV status not recorded). Some clones in this sample may be carry-over from other donors' samples. The sample consisted of PBMCs.

The CDR3 DNA follows: TGTGCCAGCAGTTTAATAGTTAGCTCCTACAATGAGCAGTTCTTC. This gives the protein CASSLIVSSYNEQFF. The chain combines TRBV28 with TRBJ2-1; D gene unclear. The CDR3 is made up of 15 amino acids. Looked up from germline, CDR1 is MDHEN and CDR2 is SYDVKM. Trimming cost V 2 bases and J 0 bases, with 8 bases left between them.